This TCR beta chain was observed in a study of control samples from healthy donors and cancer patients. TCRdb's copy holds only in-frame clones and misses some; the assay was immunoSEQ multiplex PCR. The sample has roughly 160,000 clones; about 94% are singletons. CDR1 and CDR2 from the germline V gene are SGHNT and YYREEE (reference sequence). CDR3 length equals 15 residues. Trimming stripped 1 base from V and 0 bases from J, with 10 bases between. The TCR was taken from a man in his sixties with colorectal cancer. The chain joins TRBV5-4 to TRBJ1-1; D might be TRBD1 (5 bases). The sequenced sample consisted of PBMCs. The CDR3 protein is CASSLSGSVNTEAFF. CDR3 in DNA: TGTGCCAGCAGCTTGTCAGGGTCGGTGAACACTGAAGCTTTCTTT. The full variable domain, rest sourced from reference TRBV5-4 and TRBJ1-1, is ETGVTQSPTHLIKTRGQQVTLRCSSQSGHNTVSWYQQALGQGPQFIFQYYREEENGRGNFPPRFSGLQFPNYSSELNVNALELDDSALYLCASSLSGSVNTEAFFGQGTRLTVV.